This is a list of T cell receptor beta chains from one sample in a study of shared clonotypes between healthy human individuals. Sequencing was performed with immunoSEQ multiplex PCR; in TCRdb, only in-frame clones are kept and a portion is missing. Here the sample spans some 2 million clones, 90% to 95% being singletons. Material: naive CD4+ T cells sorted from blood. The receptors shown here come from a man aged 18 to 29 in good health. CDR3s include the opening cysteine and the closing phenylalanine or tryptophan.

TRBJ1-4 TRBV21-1 CASSKGLWSGRNEKLFF
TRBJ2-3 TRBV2 CASSAGSTDTQYF
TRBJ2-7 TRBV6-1 CASSDSSGRGYYYEQYF
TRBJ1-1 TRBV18 CASSPQGRGVTEAFF
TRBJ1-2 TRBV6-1 CASTSGGTADYGYTF
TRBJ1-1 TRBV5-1 CASSGGQANTEAFF
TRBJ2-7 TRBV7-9 CASSLGQGVHEQYF
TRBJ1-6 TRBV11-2 CASTSGRGDSPLHF
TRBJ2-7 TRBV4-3 CASSQFDTGTYEQYF
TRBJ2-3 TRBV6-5 CASKRADTQYF
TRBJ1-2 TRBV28 CASSPAGTAYGYTF
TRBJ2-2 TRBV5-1 CASSPRLAGAGGELFF